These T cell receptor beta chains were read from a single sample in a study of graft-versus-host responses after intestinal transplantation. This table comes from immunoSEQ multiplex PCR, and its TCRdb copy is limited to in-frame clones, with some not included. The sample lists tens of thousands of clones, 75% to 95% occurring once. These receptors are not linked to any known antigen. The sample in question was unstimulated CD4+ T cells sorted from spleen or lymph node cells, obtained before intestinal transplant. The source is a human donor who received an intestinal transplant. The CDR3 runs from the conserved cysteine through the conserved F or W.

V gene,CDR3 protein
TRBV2,CASSRSQGSGANVLTF
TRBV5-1,CASSWDRGADTQYF
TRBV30,CAWSGRGFSTDTQYF
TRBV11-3,CASSPGTGQGYTF
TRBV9,CASSVGISGGLLEQYF
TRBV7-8,CASSPLANPGELFF
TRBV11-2,CASSPGQGDYGYTF
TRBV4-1,CASSQDPGYRPQHF
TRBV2,CASRRADEQYF
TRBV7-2,CASARRGAGEQTQYF
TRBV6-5,CASSPGTRGRDTQYF
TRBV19,CASSIVHDSPLHF
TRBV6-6,CASSTRTGSEYGYTF
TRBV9,CASLPWGGWQFF
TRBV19,CASSIIGGEQFF
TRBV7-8,CASSPGRGGTGELFF
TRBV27,CASSSLGQGYGANVLTF
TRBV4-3,CASSQEEGLLLEPLHF
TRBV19,CASSRRVGDSYNEQFF
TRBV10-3,CAISVGDRGGGTEAFF